This passage covers 5 T cell receptor beta chains from one sample sequenced in a study of T cells in Graves' hyperthyroidism and ophthalmopathy. Using RNA transcripts as the source, TCR beta CDR3 regions were amplified. RT-PCR in the first round (using the HTBI primer set) targeted the TCR CDR3. Using its own MiXCR run on the multiplex PCR reads, TCRdb lists one record per CDR3 protein. Altogether roughly 380,000 distinct CDR3 sequences are present, 18% being singletons, with the ten largest covering roughly 16%. The specimen was blood. The receptors here all came from a woman aged 40 to 50 with Graves' ophthalmopathy.

This clonotype came up many times. This sequence joins TRBV28 and TRBJ1-5; 7 positions match TRBD1. This CDR3 comprises 16 residues. V dropped 2 bases and J dropped 7; count of bases not matched to a gene: 11. Germline CDR1 and CDR2: MDHEN and SYDVKM. For the CDR3, the DNA is TGTGCCAGCAGTTTAGGGCTATACAGGGGTGTCCAGCCCCAGCATTTT. Protein: CASSLGLYRGVQPQHF. The variable domain in full, completed from reference TRBV28 and TRBJ1-5, reads DVKVTQSSRYLVKRTGEKVFLECVQDMDHENMFWYRQDPGLGLRLIYFSYDVKMKEKGDIPEGYSVSREKKERFSLILESASTNQTSMYLCASSLGLYRGVQPQHFGDGTRLSIL.

This clonotype was recorded many times. This rearrangement joins TRBV9 to TRBJ2-5; TRBD1 matches at 9 bases. Germline V gene lookup returns CDR1 SGDLS and CDR2 YYNGEE. J lost 4 bases, V lost 3 bases, and 7 bases had no gene match. This CDR3 comprises 15 residues. CDR3 DNA sequence: TGTGCCAGCAGCGAAGGACAGGGGTCCCTAGAGACCCAGTACTTC. Amino acid sequence: CASSEGQGSLETQYF.

V gene TRBV19 combines with J gene TRBJ1-2, with 9 nucleotides matching TRBD1. CDR3 length equals 15 residues. Germline loops: CDR1 LNHDA, CDR2 SQIVND (reference sequence). V dropped 2 bases and J dropped 7; count of bases not matched to a gene: 8. As DNA, the CDR3 is TGTGCCAGTAGTATACCGGGACAGGGAATACGTGGCTACACCTTC. Translated, it gives CASSIPGQGIRGYTF. The entire variable domain, with the rest obtained from reference TRBV19 and TRBJ1-2, is as follows: DGGITQSPKYLFRKEGQNVTLSCEQNLNHDAMYWYRQDPGQGLRLIYYSQIVNDFQKGDIAEGYSVSREKKESFPLTVTSAQKNPTAFYLCASSIPGQGIRGYTFGSGTRLTVV.

The chain recombines TRBV12-3 or TRBV12-4 with TRBJ1-2; 7 bases fit TRBD1. CDR3 length: 12 amino acids. V was pared by 3 bases and J by 8 bases, with 3 bases of the junction left unmatched. DNA for the CDR3: TGTGCCAGCAGTTTGTGGGGACAGGGCTACACCTTC. Translation gives CASSLWGQGYTF.

This clonotype was observed at least ten times. The chain carries TRBV6-2 or TRBV6-3 and TRBJ2-6; TRBD1 is a possible D gene (5 bases). The CDR3 runs 14 residues. V lost 4 bases to trimming and J lost 5 bases, with 9 bases between them. Germline V gene lookup returns CDR1 MNHEY and CDR2 SVGEGT. The CDR3 nucleotides are TGTGCCAGCAGTTTTAGGGGCTGGGCCAACGTCCTGACTTTC. It translates to CASSFRGWANVLTF.